The 30 T cell receptor beta chains reported below all come from one sample, sequenced in a study of T-cell memory formation after mild COVID-19. A single record per CDR3 protein comes from TCRdb applying MiXCR to the 5' RACE reads. The sample records more than 150,000 distinct CDR3 sequences, roughly 11% being singletons. What was sequenced was PBMCs or a T cell subset sorted from them (not recorded which). All receptors come from a man in his late teens or twenties who had mild COVID-19 (a few samples of this study predate the infection). Cell type and time point are not known.

The chain employs TRBV12-3 or TRBV12-4 and TRBJ1-5; D not certain. The CDR3 is 14 residues long. Trimming cost V 8 bases and J 1 base, with 12 bases left between them. CDR3 in amino acids: CASHPSGSNQPQHF. The DNA of the CDR3 is TGTGCCAGCCATCCTAGTGGGAGCAATCAGCCCCAGCATTTT.

This clonotype was seen only a few times. The gene calls are TRBV20-1 and TRBJ2-6, with a weak D call TRBD1 (5 bases). This CDR3 has 14 residues. Germline V CDR1 and CDR2: DFQATT, SNEGSKA (reference sequence). Between the trimmed V and J ends, which lost 5 bases and 0 bases, there was a span of 8 bases. CDR3 sequence: CSARDSSGANVLTF. CDR3 coding DNA: TGCAGTGCTCGCGACAGCTCTGGGGCCAACGTCCTGACTTTC.

This clonotype came up a few times. CDR3 in DNA: TGTGCCATCAGGGGCGCGGCGGGGGGGCTTGGAGGCTTGAATGAGCAGTTCTTC. Translation: CAIRGAAGGLGGLNEQFF. The genes are TRBV10-3 and TRBJ2-1; 9 bases align to TRBD2. CDR1 ENHRY and CDR2 SYGVKD come from the germline V gene. V was pared by 6 bases and J by 7 bases, with 19 bases of the junction left unmatched. The CDR3 sequence is 18 residues long.

In this sample, this clonotype turned up many times. The limits of the CDR3 on the DNA are not certain, so only TCRdb's listed CDR3 is given. The gene calls are TRBV7-6 and TRBJ2-5; TRBD2 is taken as the D call from the table, unchecked against the DNA. The germline CDR1 and CDR2 sequences are SGHVS and FNYEAQ. The CDR3 is 15 residues long, ends included. This chain's CDR3 is CASSFGNGLQETQYF.

V is TRBV11-2 and J is TRBJ1-1; TRBD1 matches at 9 bases. V dropped 5 bases and J dropped 1; count of bases not matched to a gene: 11. The CDR3 has 17 amino acids. CDR1 is SGHAT, CDR2 FQNNGV, per germline. CDR3 residues: CASSPTAGGQGNTEAFF. In DNA, the CDR3 is TGTGCCAGCAGCCCGACAGCTGGGGGACAGGGGAACACTGAAGCTTTCTTT. Based on the CDR3 plus reference TRBV11-2 and TRBJ1-1, the full variable domain is EAGVAQSPRYKIIEKRQSVAFWCNPISGHATLYWYQQILGQGPKLLIQFQNNGVVDDSQLPKDRFSAERLKGVDSTLKIQPAKLEDSAVYLCASSPTAGGQGNTEAFFGQGTRLTVV.

The chain links TRBV3-1 to TRBJ2-2; no clear D. CDR1 and CDR2 (germline): LGHDT, YNNKEL (reference sequence). Trimming left V 3 bases short and J 5 bases short, with 10 bases between. The CDR3 has 14 amino acids. Written as DNA, the CDR3 is TGTGCCAGCAGCCATCCGTCTCGAACCGGGGAGCTGTTTTTT. Its protein is CASSHPSRTGELFF. The whole variable domain, filled in from reference TRBV3-1 and TRBJ2-2, reads DTAVSQTPKYLVTQMGNDKSIKCEQNLGHDTMYWYKQDSKKFLKIMFSYNNKELIINETVPNRFSPKSPDKAHLNLHINSLELGDSAVYFCASSHPSRTGELFFGEGSRLTVL.

The table lists this clonotype with a few counts. The chain has TRBV18 and TRBJ1-4; D is uncertain. The V gene lost 3 bases and the J gene lost 14 bases, with 16 bases spanning the gap. The CDR3 loop spans 13 amino acids. CDR1 and CDR2 (germline): KGHSH, LQKENI. The CDR3 DNA sequence: TGTGCCAGCTCACCCGACGCCCGGAGTGTGCTGTTTTTT. Its translation is CASSPDARSVLFF.

CDR3: CASSLQGAIAKNIQYF. CDR3 in DNA: TGTGCCAGCAGTTTGCAGGGGGCCATAGCCAAAAACATTCAGTACTTC. This chain uses TRBV28 with TRBJ2-4; 8 bases are a match to TRBD1. Per the germline V gene, CDR1 is MDHEN and CDR2 is SYDVKM. J gave up 0 bases and V 3 bases, and 4 bases lay outside the gene matches. The CDR3 totals 16 residues.

This clonotype was counted only a few times. This CDR3 is CAIKGRGDPNTEAFF. The CDR3 DNA sequence: TGTGCCATCAAAGGCAGGGGCGACCCGAACACTGAAGCTTTCTTT. The chain recombines TRBV10-3 with TRBJ1-1; maybe TRBD1 (6 bases). This CDR3 is built from 15 residues. The V end lost 7 bases, the J end lost 1 base, and 16 bases lay between the germline ends. The germline CDR1 and CDR2 sequences are ENHRY and SYGVKD.

A few counts support this clonotype. The genes are TRBV24-1 and TRBJ2-5, with 7 bases lining up with TRBD1. CDR1 is KGHDR, CDR2 SFDVKD, per germline. CDR3 length equals 15 residues. V dropped 3 bases and J dropped 1; count of bases not matched to a gene: 4. The CDR3 protein is CATSDAGTAQETQYF. CDR3 DNA: TGTGCCACCAGTGATGCCGGGACAGCCCAAGAGACCCAGTACTTC.

The chain has TRBV12-3 or TRBV12-4 and TRBJ1-1; no reliable D call. V was trimmed by 3 bases and J by 3 bases, leaving 8 bases between them. The CDR3 loop spans 13 amino acids. The CDR3 coding sequence is TGTGCCAGCAGTTTGAGGCCTCACACTGAAGCTTTCTTT. It codes for CASSLRPHTEAFF.

The chain couples TRBV20-1 to TRBJ1-2; D remains unclear. The CDR3 is 12 amino acids. The V and J ends lost 0 bases and 4 bases respectively, with 6 bases between them. In germline, CDR1 is DFQATT, CDR2 SNEGSKA (reference sequence). The DNA for the CDR3 is TGCAGTGCTAGAGACACCTTCTATGGCTACACCTTC. Translated, it gives CSARDTFYGYTF.

The chain employs TRBV7-9 and TRBJ1-3, with D possibly matching TRBD1 (5 bases). CDR3 length: 14 amino acids. Between the trimmed V and J ends, which lost 5 bases and 0 bases, there was a span of 8 bases. From germline, CDR1 is SEHNR and CDR2 FQNEAQ (reference sequence). The CDR3 DNA is TGTGCCAGCAGCACGGGGCTCTCTGGAAACACCATATATTTT. Protein: CASSTGLSGNTIYF.

V is TRBV2 and J is TRBJ2-5, with D perhaps TRBD2 (6 bases). The germline CDR1 and CDR2 sequences are SNHLY and FYNNEI. V was cut by 4 bases and J by 9 bases, with 18 bases left in between. The CDR3 totals 14 residues. In DNA form, the CDR3 reads TGTGCCAGCAGTGTGTTACTAGCAGCCAGGGCCCAGTACTTC. It encodes CASSVLLAARAQYF.

This sequence joins TRBV4-1 and TRBJ1-1; unclear D gene. The CDR3 contains 13 residues. Germline values: CDR1 MGHRA, CDR2 YSYEKL. The germline V and J ends were trimmed by 3 bases and 1 base, with 6 bases remaining between them. Here the CDR3 DNA reads TGCGCCAGCAGCCACCCGAAGAACACTGAAGCTTTCTTT. The encoded protein is CASSHPKNTEAFF.

This clonotype has only a few counts. The chain joins TRBV10-3 to TRBJ2-1; tentative D call: TRBD2 (5 bases). Germline V lookup: CDR1 ENHRY, CDR2 SYGVKD. The CDR3 spans 15 residues. Trimming stripped 7 bases from V and 7 bases from J, with 20 bases between. The CDR3 bases are TGTGCCATCACCAGAGAAGGGAGAAGTAGAAATGAGCAGTTCTTC. Its protein is CAITREGRSRNEQFF.

V gene TRBV5-1 combines with J gene TRBJ2-3; D tentatively reads TRBD1 or TRBD2 (5 bases each). The CDR3 length is 15 residues. Trimming stripped 3 bases from V and 1 base from J, with 12 bases between. Germline assignment: CDR1 SGHRS and CDR2 YFSETQ. The CDR3 loop is CASSSSVGGTDTQYF. In nucleotides, the CDR3 is TGCGCCAGCAGCTCTTCAGTGGGGGGCACAGATACGCAGTATTTT.

The genes are TRBV5-1 and TRBJ2-2; the D gene could be TRBD1 or TRBD2 (6 bases each). Germline assignment: CDR1 SGHRS and CDR2 YFSETQ. Deletions cut 4 bases from V and 5 bases from J, with 21 bases between. The CDR3 has 17 residues. In DNA, the CDR3 is TGCGCCAGCAGCCCGCTGAGTGGGGGGCCTGAGACCGGGGAGCTGTTTTTT. Amino acids: CASSPLSGGPETGELFF.

V and J are TRBV9 and TRBJ1-4; 7 positions match TRBD1. There are 14 residues in the CDR3. V was clipped by 3 bases and J by 5 bases; unmatched bases: 4. The germline V gene encodes CDR1 SGDLS and CDR2 YYNGEE. The DNA of the CDR3 is TGTGCCAGCAGCGCCGAACAGGGGAATGAAAAACTGTTTTTT. It codes for CASSAEQGNEKLFF.

This sequence joins TRBV5-1 and TRBJ1-2, with a weak D call TRBD1 (6 bases). The CDR3 covers 16 residues. Germline V gives CDR1 SGHRS, CDR2 YFSETQ. V was clipped by 4 bases and J by 4 bases, with 20 bases between them. DNA for the CDR3: TGCGCCAGCAGCCCCCGGGACACTAATCCGTCCTATGGCTACACCTTC. Protein sequence: CASSPRDTNPSYGYTF. The variable domain in full, with the rest retrieved from reference TRBV5-1 and TRBJ1-2, is KAGVTQTPRYLIKTRGQQVTLSCSPISGHRSVSWYQQTPGQGLQFLFEYFSETQRNKGNFPGRFSGRQFSNSRSEMNVSTLELGDSALYLCASSPRDTNPSYGYTFGSGTRLTVV.

A few counts support this clonotype. The gene calls are TRBV7-9 and TRBJ1-1, with D unclear. Germline V gene sequence: CDR1 SEHNR, CDR2 FQNEAQ (reference sequence). CDR3 length: 13 residues. V lost 4 bases, J lost 6 bases, and 12 bases lay in between. The CDR3 loop is CASSYTRTPEAFF. The DNA for the CDR3 is TGTGCCAGCAGCTACACCCGCACCCCTGAAGCTTTCTTT.

This clonotype was observed a few times. The chain joins TRBV6-5 to TRBJ2-2, with 8 bases aligning to TRBD2. This CDR3 is 17 amino acids long. J lost 3 bases, V lost 2 bases, and 8 bases had no gene match. Germline V gene sequence: CDR1 MNHEY, CDR2 SVGAGI. Here the CDR3 reads CASSYRAGGADTGELFF. The DNA of the CDR3 is TGTGCCAGCAGTTACCGAGCCGGGGGGGCGGACACCGGGGAGCTGTTTTTT.

The rearrangement links TRBV4-2 to TRBJ1-2; D is ambiguous. Per germline, CDR1 LGHNA and CDR2 YNFKEQ. The CDR3 is made up of 14 amino acids. V was clipped by 0 bases and J by 0 bases, with 5 bases between them. DNA of the CDR3: TGTGCCAGCAGCCAAGAGGTGGCTAACTATGGCTACACCTTC. This codes for CASSQEVANYGYTF.

This clonotype was picked up a small number of times. This sequence joins TRBV5-1 and TRBJ2-5, with no clear D. V was pared by 0 bases and J by 1 base, with 4 bases between. This CDR3 is built from 13 residues. Germline values: CDR1 SGHRS, CDR2 YFSETQ. The CDR3 reads CASSLGIQETQYF. CDR3 DNA: TGCGCCAGCAGCTTGGGGATCCAAGAGACCCAGTACTTC.

This clonotype was recorded many times. J is TRBJ1-5 and V is TRBV7-4, with no clear D. The CDR3 sequence is 11 residues long. The germline V gene encodes CDR1 SGHVT and CDR2 SQSDAQ. V was pared by 5 bases and J by 5 bases, with 4 bases between. The CDR3 region has the DNA TGTGCCAGCAGCCACGATCAGCCCCAGCATTTT. Its protein is CASSHDQPQHF. Complete variable domain (other parts from reference TRBV7-4 and TRBJ1-5): GAGVSQSPRYKVAKRGRDVALRCDSISGHVTLYWYRQTLGQGSEVLTYSQSDAQRDKSGRPSGRFSAERPERSVSTLKIQRTEQGDSAVYLCASSHDQPQHFGDGTRLSIL.

The chain couples TRBV11-2 to TRBJ2-7; maybe TRBD1 (6 bases). The CDR3 covers 13 residues. Germline CDR1 and CDR2: SGHAT and FQNNGV. V gave up 4 bases and J gave up 4 bases, with 11 bases separating them. The CDR3 DNA reads as TGTGCCAGCAGCTCTACAGGGTTTTACGAGCAGTACTTC. Its protein is CASSSTGFYEQYF.

The sample holds a few counts of this clonotype. This rearrangement joins TRBV7-8 to TRBJ2-5; 13 bases are shared with TRBD2. V lost 5 bases, J lost 0 bases, and 24 bases stayed unmatched. The V gene's germline CDR1 is SGHVS and CDR2 FQNEAQ. This CDR3 contains 23 residues. The CDR3 DNA is TGTGCCAGCAGCCCATGGCGGACTAGCGGGGGACTCAGGAGGCAAACGTACCAAGAGACCCAGTACTTC. Translated, it gives CASSPWRTSGGLRRQTYQETQYF.

A note on this clonotype: Just one base apart from a much larger clone, this may be a read error. The CDR3 carries no conserved terminal phenylalanine or tryptophan, so it likely arises from a read error. This chain uses TRBV7-2 with TRBJ2-1, with 7 bases lining up with TRBD2. The CDR3 totals 13 residues. V gave up 10 bases and J gave up 12 bases; unmatched junction bases: 15. Germline V gene sequence: CDR1 SGHTA, CDR2 FQGNSA. Here the CDR3 DNA reads TGTGCCACCCGACAGAGAATAGCGGGTGGGCAGTTCTCC. Translating it yields CATRQRIAGGQFS.

The chain recombines TRBV4-3 with TRBJ1-1; D is ambiguous. Trimming took off 5 bases at V and 11 bases at J, with 27 bases between the two ends. The CDR3 consists of 16 residues. Per the germline V gene, CDR1 is LGHNA and CDR2 is YSLEER. The DNA for the CDR3 is TGCGCCAGCAGCACTGACCTTCACACCTCTTCCGTCGAGGCTTTCTTT. This gives the protein CASSTDLHTSSVEAFF.

This clonotype has ten or more counts. The chain has TRBV10-1 and TRBJ1-1; 9 nucleotides line up with TRBD1. Looked up from germline, CDR1 is WNHNN and CDR2 is SYGVQD (reference sequence). The ends lost 3 bases at V and 5 bases at J; junction bases unmatched: 4. CDR3 length equals 14 residues. CDR3 sequence reads: CASSDGQGWTEAFF. The CDR3, as DNA: TGCGCCAGCAGTGATGGACAGGGGTGGACTGAAGCTTTCTTT.